This T cell receptor beta chain came from a study of T cell repertoires in cytomegalovirus infection. Study-level background: Based on public TCR beta signatures, there were indications of CMV infection and of a matching HLA type. Study-wide results and caveats: HLA-C-restricted CMV clonotypes gave the most frequent clonotype in two of eight donors.

This clonotype has at least ten counts. The antigen remains unidentified. One entry per CDR3 protein, called by TCRdb with MiXCR from the reads. The sample lists hundreds of thousands of distinct CDR3 sequences, about 11% occurring once. The sample consisted of PBMCs. The sequence derives from a human donor in good health (CMV status not recorded). Some clones in this sample may be carry-over from other donors' samples.

Written as DNA, the CDR3 is TGTGCCAGCAGCTCGGGACACATGAACACCGGGGAGCTGTTTTTT. Its translation is CASSSGHMNTGELFF. The V gene is TRBV6-6, the J gene TRBJ2-2; tentatively, D is TRBD1 (6 bases). The CDR3 runs 15 residues. Deletions cut 6 bases from V and 1 base from J, with 12 bases between. Per germline, CDR1 MNHNY and CDR2 SVGAGI (reference sequence).